The rows below give T cell receptor beta chains drawn from one sample of a study of cytomegalovirus exposure and HLA in healthy donors. Assay used: immunoSEQ multiplex PCR; TCRdb lists only in-frame clones, some missing. Among roughly 45,000 clones listed, roughly half were seen once. The sample taken for sequencing was PBMCs. These receptors were taken from a man in his 60s in good health and CMV-seronegative. CDR3s leave out the opening cysteine and the closing phenylalanine or tryptophan.

j_call,cdr3_length,v_call,cdr3_aa
TRBJ2-7,10,TRBV29-1,SVGQGTNEQY
TRBJ2-7,13,TRBV28,ASSVATGWPYEQY
TRBJ2-1,16,TRBV29-1,SVESVVRGRRVYNEQF
TRBJ1-1,16,TRBV4-2,ASSRYPPGQMFDTEAF
TRBJ2-7,14,TRBV7-6,ASSLVGQGGAYEQY
TRBJ2-5,12,TRBV5-1,ASRTSGPQETQY
TRBJ2-1,10,TRBV30,AWSANWNEQF
TRBJ2-5,9,TRBV6-5,ASREMETQY
TRBJ1-2,13,TRBV29-1,SVARTGGGNYGYT
TRBJ1-2,11,TRBV6-5,ASSTPGNYGYT
TRBJ1-1,12,TRBV19,ASSMVQGRTEAF
TRBJ2-1,10,TRBV29-1,SVPGQGDEQF
TRBJ2-7,14,TRBV7-2,ASSATTGSLVYEQY
TRBJ2-2,14,TRBV2,ASGENQGGMAGELF
TRBJ2-7,16,TRBV10-3,AISARRRTGGVLYEQY
TRBJ2-7,12,TRBV5-1,ASSVRGGSYEQY
TRBJ1-1,13,TRBV10-3,AISEYEPRSTEAF
TRBJ1-1,11,TRBV9,ASSPGRDTEAF
TRBJ2-7,15,TRBV10-1,ASSDPSSGRATYEQY
TRBJ1-2,12,TRBV30,AWTPPYRDYGYT
TRBJ1-2,11,TRBV10-1,ASSEQRTDGYT
TRBJ2-7,12,TRBV18,ASSPYRGTYEQY
TRBJ1-2,13,TRBV30,ASRPGQGPWYGYT